A single sample is the source of the 6 T cell receptor beta chains below, sequenced in a study of identical twins. TCRdb re-derived calls from the 5' RACE reads in MiXCR, one entry per CDR3 protein. In the table there are hundreds of thousands of distinct CDR3 sequences, 6.1% of which are singletons. The source material was naive T cells sorted from blood. All receptors come from a man aged 18 to 30 in good health.

This sequence joins TRBV6-1 and TRBJ2-1; 8 positions agree with TRBD2. Trimming removed 6 bases from V and 2 bases from J; junction bases left unmatched: 0. The CDR3 runs 13 residues. Germline CDR1 and CDR2: MNHNS and SASEGT. The CDR3: CASRTSAYNEQFF. In DNA form, the CDR3 reads TGTGCCAGCAGGACTAGCGCCTACAATGAGCAGTTCTTC.

Many counts were recorded for this clonotype. V is TRBV12-3 or TRBV12-4 and J is TRBJ1-2; D is unresolved. The CDR3 runs 15 residues. V was trimmed by 3 bases and J by 5 bases, leaving 16 bases between them. CDR3 region: CASSFPLVDPYGYTF. CDR3 bases: TGTGCCAGCAGTTTCCCCCTCGTAGATCCGTATGGCTACACCTTC.

This clonotype was seen ten or more times. The rearrangement links TRBV7-2 to TRBJ2-5, with D possibly TRBD2 on 5 matching bases. This CDR3 is 13 amino acids long. Germline CDR1 is SGHTA and CDR2 is FQGNSA. The V and J ends lost 4 bases and 2 bases respectively, with 8 bases between them. The CDR3 DNA reads TGTGCCAGCAGCTCAGGCGGGCAAGAGACCCAGTACTTC. Its translation is CASSSGGQETQYF.

This clonotype was observed at least ten times. CDR3 nucleotide sequence: TGCGCCAGCAGCTTTATGGGGTCCGGGGAGCTGTTTTTT. Translating gives CASSFMGSGELFF. V gene TRBV5-1 combines with J gene TRBJ2-2; D gene uncertain. Germline lookup yields CDR1 SGHRS and CDR2 YFSETQ. Trimming pared 2 bases from V and 6 bases from J, leaving 8 bases between. There are 13 residues in the CDR3.

V usage is TRBV11-2 and J usage is TRBJ2-7; D not certain. Germline V gives CDR1 SGHAT, CDR2 FQNNGV. V lost 5 bases and J 6 bases, leaving 17 bases between the germline ends. The CDR3 totals 14 residues. CDR3 coding DNA: TGTGCCAGCAGCCCGTTACCCGAAAGAAGCGAGCAGTACGTC. This gives the protein CASSPLPERSEQYV.

In this sample, this clonotype turned up many times. The chain is built from TRBV12-3 or TRBV12-4 and TRBJ1-1; 9 bases align to TRBD1. The ends lost 3 bases at V and 0 bases at J; junction bases unmatched: 2. The CDR3 sequence is 15 residues long. The CDR3 is CASSFRTGVNTEAFF. The CDR3 DNA reads TGTGCCAGCAGTTTTAGGACAGGGGTGAACACTGAAGCTTTCTTT.